The 20 T cell receptor beta chains in this list originate from one sample, sequenced in a study of shared clonotypes between healthy human individuals. Only in-frame clones appear in the TCRdb table, and some are missing; sequencing was by immunoSEQ multiplex PCR. Of some 900,000 clones listed, over 75% were seen once; the top ten hold roughly 1.5%. Sequences were obtained from memory CD4+ T cells sorted from blood. As to subset: CD45RA-negative fraction. The receptor set was obtained from a man between 18 and 35 years old in good health.

V is TRBV9 and J is TRBJ2-5; TRBD2 agrees at 11 bases. This CDR3 spans 15 amino acids. V shed 3 bases and J 4 bases; nucleotides not matched to a gene: 5. Germline V gene data show CDR1 as SGDLS and CDR2 as YYNGEE. This CDR3 is CASSGIAGGGETQYF. CDR3 bases: TGTGCCAGCAGCGGAATAGCGGGAGGGGGAGAGACCCAGTACTTC.

The chain joins TRBV6-6 to TRBJ1-1, with a possible D match to TRBD1 (5 bases). V shed 2 bases and J shed 7 bases, with 14 bases lying between them. CDR1 and CDR2 (germline): MNHNY, SVGAGI (reference sequence). This CDR3 has 14 amino acids. As DNA, the CDR3 is TGTGCCAGCAGTTACCAACCGGGGGTTGGTGAAGCTTTCTTT. The encoded protein is CASSYQPGVGEAFF.

V usage is TRBV19 and J usage is TRBJ2-4; weak D call: TRBD2 (5 bases). The germline V and J ends were trimmed by 5 bases and 0 bases, with 29 bases remaining between them. CDR1 and CDR2 from the germline V gene are LNHDA and SQIVND (reference sequence). CDR3 length: 21 amino acids. The CDR3, as DNA: TGTGCCAGTAGTGGAGTGGGAGCTACCCCGGGCCAATTCCTAGCCAAAAACATTCAGTACTTC. It codes for CASSGVGATPGQFLAKNIQYF.

The DNA for the CDR3 is TGTGCCAGCAGCCTCACTAGCGGGTTTAGCACAGATACGCAGTATTTT. Translated, it gives CASSLTSGFSTDTQYF. The J gene is TRBJ2-3, the V gene TRBV11-2; 9 bases line up with TRBD2. Per germline, CDR1 SGHAT and CDR2 FQNNGV. This CDR3 contains 16 residues. The junction had 6 bases not matched to a gene; V was cut back by 5 bases and J by 0 bases.

This sequence joins TRBV2 and TRBJ1-5; no reliable D call. This CDR3 is built from 12 residues. V was cut by 5 bases and J by 7 bases, with 9 bases left in between. Per the germline V gene, CDR1 is SNHLY and CDR2 is FYNNEI. The CDR3 DNA follows: TGTGCCAGCAGTAGCGAACGACAGCCCCAGCATTTT. Protein sequence: CASSSERQPQHF.

This chain connects TRBV5-4 to TRBJ2-5, with 7 bases that match TRBD2. The CDR3 extends over 17 amino acids. V was clipped by 3 bases and J by 5 bases; unmatched bases: 16. The germline CDR1 and CDR2 sequences are SGHNT and YYREEE (reference sequence). In nucleotides, the CDR3 is TGTGCCAGCAGCTCCGCGGACCCAGCGGGGATCGGGGAGACCCAGTACTTC. Translated, it gives CASSSADPAGIGETQYF.

The rearrangement uses TRBV30 and TRBJ1-2, with D perhaps TRBD1 (5 bases). The ends were cut back, 4 bases at V and 1 base at J, with 13 bases in the middle. The CDR3 is made up of 14 amino acids. The V gene's germline CDR1 is GTSNPN and CDR2 SVGIG (reference sequence). The CDR3 DNA sequence: TGTGCCTGGACCAAGAGAAGGGGTAACTATGGCTACACCTTC. It translates to CAWTKRRGNYGYTF.

The chain employs TRBV7-2 and TRBJ2-2; D is unclear. Germline V gene lookup returns CDR1 SGHTA and CDR2 FQGNSA. V dropped 7 bases and J dropped 1 base, with 13 bases sitting between them. The CDR3 sequence is 15 residues long. The CDR3 nucleotides are TGTGCCAGCACCCAATCTACAGTGAACACCGGGGAGCTGTTTTTT. Encoded protein: CASTQSTVNTGELFF.

V gene TRBV6-1 combines with J gene TRBJ1-2; a possible D gene is TRBD1 (5 bases). CDR3 length: 15 amino acids. V was pared by 7 bases and J by 5 bases, with 20 bases between. Germline V lookup: CDR1 MNHNS, CDR2 SASEGT. This CDR3 reads CASTWGGDRQYGYTF. CDR3 bases: TGTGCCAGCACCTGGGGTGGGGACCGGCAGTATGGCTACACCTTC.

The CDR3 is CASSESSITFGTQYF. DNA for the CDR3: TGCGCCAGCAGTGAGTCAAGTATCACTTTCGGGACCCAGTACTTC. This rearrangement joins TRBV10-1 to TRBJ2-5; D uncertain. Germline V lookup: CDR1 WNHNN, CDR2 SYGVQD (reference sequence). The length of the CDR3 is 15 residues. Trimming removed 0 bases at V and 7 bases at J, with 15 bases between.

The V gene is TRBV19, the J gene TRBJ1-5, with TRBD1 matching over 9 bases. The germline V gene encodes CDR1 LNHDA and CDR2 SQIVND (reference sequence). This CDR3 comprises 15 residues. Losses at the gene ends were 6 bases for V and 4 bases for J; bases not matched to a gene: 7. CDR3 in DNA: TGTGCCAGTAGAAAAGCGGGACAGGGTAATCAGCCCCAGCATTTT. This translates into CASRKAGQGNQPQHF.

V usage is TRBV7-8 and J usage is TRBJ1-2; D unresolved. From germline, CDR1 is SGHVS and CDR2 FQNEAQ. The CDR3 runs to 15 residues. V shed 4 bases and J shed 5 bases, with 17 bases lying between them. The CDR3 DNA follows: TGTGCCAGCAGCTCCCGGTCAGGACTGGGGTATGGCTACACCTTC. Its translation: CASSSRSGLGYGYTF.

This clone occurred a few times. The chain employs TRBV6-1 and TRBJ1-5, with D maybe TRBD1 (5 bases). CDR1 and CDR2 from the germline V gene are MNHNS and SASEGT. The CDR3 consists of 14 residues. V lost 6 bases and J 1 base, leaving 10 bases between the germline ends. CDR3 in amino acids: CASSVEGSNQPQHF. Written as DNA, the CDR3 is TGTGCCAGCAGCGTGGAGGGGAGCAATCAGCCCCAGCATTTT.

The rearrangement uses TRBV16 and TRBJ2-7; weak D call: TRBD1 (6 bases). The CDR3 is made up of 14 amino acids. Germline CDR1 is KGHSY and CDR2 is FQNENV. Trimming left V 2 bases short and J 8 bases short, with 16 bases between. DNA of the CDR3: TGTGCCAGCAGCCAAGGAGTAGGGGGAGAGAAGCAGTACTTC. It encodes CASSQGVGGEKQYF.

About this clone itself: This same CDR3 is encoded by further DNA sequences in the sample. The V call is TRBV6-4, the J call TRBJ1-2; D is ambiguous. Trimming took off 3 bases at V and 7 bases at J, with 6 bases between the two ends. This CDR3 region has 11 residues. CDR1 and CDR2 (germline): MRHNA, SNTAGT. The CDR3: CASSDGGGYTF. DNA for the CDR3: TGTGCCAGCAGTGATGGAGGTGGCTACACCTTC.

Concerning this clone itself: Other DNA variants within this sample encode the same CDR3. The J gene is TRBJ2-4, the V gene TRBV5-6; D is ambiguous. CDR1 and CDR2 (germline): SGHDT, YYEEEE. The CDR3 runs 13 residues. The V and J ends lost 1 base and 8 bases respectively, with 10 bases between them. In nucleotides, the CDR3 is TGTGCCAGCAGCTTGAGAGGCTTGGACATTCAGTACTTC. It yields the protein CASSLRGLDIQYF.

V and J are TRBV2 and TRBJ2-7; 10 positions agree with TRBD2. There are 18 residues in the CDR3. J was trimmed by 5 bases and V by 2 bases; bases with no gene match: 15. Per germline, CDR1 SNHLY and CDR2 FYNNEI. The CDR3 DNA is TGTGCCAGCAGTGAAAGTCATAGTAGCGGGGGGCAGTTTGACGAGCAGTACTTC. Translation gives CASSESHSSGGQFDEQYF. Combining the CDR3 with reference TRBV2 and TRBJ2-7 gives the whole variable domain EPEVTQTPSHQVTQMGQEVILRCVPISNHLYFYWYRQILGQKVEFLVSFYNNEISEKSEIFDDQFSVERPDGSNFTLKIRSTKLEDSAMYFCASSESHSSGGQFDEQYFGPGTRLTVT.

This clone was picked up a small number of times. The chain uses TRBV27 and TRBJ2-7; D not certain. Germline loops: CDR1 MNHEY, CDR2 SMNVEV (reference sequence). With 2 bases removed from V and 4 bases from J, the gap between germline ends came to 9 bases. This CDR3 region has 13 residues. CDR3 sequence reads: CASSLIDSYEQYF. Here the CDR3 DNA reads TGTGCCAGCAGTTTAATCGATTCGTACGAGCAGTACTTC.

The rearrangement joins TRBV5-6 to TRBJ2-3; D is unresolved. Trimming removed 2 bases from V and 9 bases from J, with 10 bases in between. The CDR3 is 12 residues long. Per germline, CDR1 SGHDT and CDR2 YYEEEE. The CDR3 loop reads CASSFMVSTQYF. For the CDR3, the DNA is TGTGCCAGCAGCTTCATGGTATCGACGCAGTATTTT.

The chain links TRBV5-1 to TRBJ2-1, with a possible D match to TRBD2 (6 bases). With 1 base removed from V and 1 base from J, the gap between germline ends came to 9 bases. In germline, CDR1 is SGHRS, CDR2 YFSETQ. The CDR3 contains 15 residues. CDR3 region: CASSLLAPSYNEQFF. The CDR3, as DNA: TGCGCCAGCAGCTTGCTAGCGCCTTCCTACAATGAGCAGTTCTTC.